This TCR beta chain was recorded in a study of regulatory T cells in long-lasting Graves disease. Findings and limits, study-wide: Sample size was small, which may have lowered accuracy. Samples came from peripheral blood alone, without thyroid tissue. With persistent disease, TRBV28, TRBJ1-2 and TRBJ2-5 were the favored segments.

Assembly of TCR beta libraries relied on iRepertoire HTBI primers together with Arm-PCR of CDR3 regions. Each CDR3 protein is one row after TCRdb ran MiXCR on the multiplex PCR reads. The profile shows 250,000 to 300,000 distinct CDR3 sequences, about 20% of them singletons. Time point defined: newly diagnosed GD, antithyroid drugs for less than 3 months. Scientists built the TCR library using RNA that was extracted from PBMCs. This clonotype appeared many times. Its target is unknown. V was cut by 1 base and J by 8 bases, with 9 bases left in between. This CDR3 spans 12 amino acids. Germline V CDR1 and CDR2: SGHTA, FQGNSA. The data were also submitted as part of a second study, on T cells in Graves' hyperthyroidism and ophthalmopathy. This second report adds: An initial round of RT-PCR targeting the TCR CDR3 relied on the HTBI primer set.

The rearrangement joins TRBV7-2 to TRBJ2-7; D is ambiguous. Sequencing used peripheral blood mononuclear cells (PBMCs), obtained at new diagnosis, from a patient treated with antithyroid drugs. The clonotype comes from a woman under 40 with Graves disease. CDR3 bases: TGTGCCAGCAGCTTAGACAGTCCGAAGCAGTACTTC. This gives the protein CASSLDSPKQYF.